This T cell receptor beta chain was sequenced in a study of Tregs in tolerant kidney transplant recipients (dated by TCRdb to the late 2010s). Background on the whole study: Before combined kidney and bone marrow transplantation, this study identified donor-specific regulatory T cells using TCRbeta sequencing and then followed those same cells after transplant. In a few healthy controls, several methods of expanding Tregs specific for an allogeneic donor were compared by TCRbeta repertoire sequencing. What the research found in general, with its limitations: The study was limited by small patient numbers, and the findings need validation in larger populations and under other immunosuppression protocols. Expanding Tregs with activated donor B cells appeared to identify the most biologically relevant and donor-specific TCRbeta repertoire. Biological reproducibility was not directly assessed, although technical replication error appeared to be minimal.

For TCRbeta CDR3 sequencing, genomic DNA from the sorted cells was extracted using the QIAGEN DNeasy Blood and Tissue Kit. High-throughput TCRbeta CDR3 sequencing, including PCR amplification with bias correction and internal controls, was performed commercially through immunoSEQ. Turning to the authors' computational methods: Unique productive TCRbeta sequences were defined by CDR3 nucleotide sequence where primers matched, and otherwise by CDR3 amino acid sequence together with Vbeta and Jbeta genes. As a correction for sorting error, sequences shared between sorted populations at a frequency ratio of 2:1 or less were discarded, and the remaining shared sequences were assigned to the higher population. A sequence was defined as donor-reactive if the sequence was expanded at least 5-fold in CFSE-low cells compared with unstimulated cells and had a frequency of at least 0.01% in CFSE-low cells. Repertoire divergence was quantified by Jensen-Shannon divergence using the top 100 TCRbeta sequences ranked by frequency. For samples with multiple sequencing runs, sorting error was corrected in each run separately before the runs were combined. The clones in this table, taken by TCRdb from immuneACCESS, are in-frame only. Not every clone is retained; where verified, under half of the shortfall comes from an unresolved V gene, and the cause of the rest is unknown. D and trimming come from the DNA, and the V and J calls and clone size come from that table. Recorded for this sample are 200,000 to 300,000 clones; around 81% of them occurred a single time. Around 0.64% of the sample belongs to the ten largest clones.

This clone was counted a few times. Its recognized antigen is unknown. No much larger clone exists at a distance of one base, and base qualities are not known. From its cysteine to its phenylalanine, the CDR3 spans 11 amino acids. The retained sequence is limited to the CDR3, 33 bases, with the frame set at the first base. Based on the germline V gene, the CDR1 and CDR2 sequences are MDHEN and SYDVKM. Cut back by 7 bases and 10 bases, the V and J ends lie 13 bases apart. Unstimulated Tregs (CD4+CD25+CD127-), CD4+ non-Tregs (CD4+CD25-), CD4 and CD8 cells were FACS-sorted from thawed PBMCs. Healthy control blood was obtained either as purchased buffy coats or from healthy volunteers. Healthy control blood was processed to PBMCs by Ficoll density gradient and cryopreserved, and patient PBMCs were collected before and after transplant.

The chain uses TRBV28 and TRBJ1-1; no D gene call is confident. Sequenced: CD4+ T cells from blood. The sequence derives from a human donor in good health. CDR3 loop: CASTLPGRAFF. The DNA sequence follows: TGTGCCAGCACCCTGCCTGGACGAGCTTTCTTT. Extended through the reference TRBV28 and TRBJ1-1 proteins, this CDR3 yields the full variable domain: DVKVTQSSRYLVKRTGEKVFLECVQDMDHENMFWYRQDPGLGLRLIYFSYDVKMKEKGDIPEGYSVSREKKERFSLILESASTNQTSMYLCASTLPGRAFFGQGTRLTVV.